This TCR beta chain was sequenced for a study of CD8 T cells in Susac syndrome. Trimming removed 0 bases at V and 3 bases at J, with 2 bases between. Germline CDR1 and CDR2: LNHNV and YYDKDF (reference sequence). This CDR3 spans 12 amino acids. A quantity of about 0.5 to 1 ug RNA underwent reverse transcription using random hexamers. TCRdb itself ran the immunoSEQ multiplex PCR reads through MiXCR, one entry per CDR3 protein. The sample lists around 130,000 distinct CDR3 sequences, about 95% occurring once. The clonotype comes from a human donor in good health. Sequenced material: CD4+ T cells from PBMCs. The V gene is TRBV15, the J gene TRBJ1-2; D gene ambiguous. The DNA of the CDR3 is TGTGCCACCAGCAGAGATCACTATGGCTACACCTTC. Protein: CATSRDHYGYTF.